This TCR beta chain is drawn from a study of T cell changes during pregnancy in multiple sclerosis. J was trimmed by 4 bases and V by 4 bases; bases with no gene match: 4. The CDR3 totals 15 residues. The V gene's germline CDR1 is MNHEY and CDR2 SMNVEV (reference sequence). Only in-frame clones appear in the TCRdb table, and some are missing; sequencing was by immunoSEQ multiplex PCR. The table lists around 44,000 clones, 88% of them singletons. The origin of this receptor is a female donor with multiple sclerosis, enrolled in a pregnancy study. The sample was CD4+ T cells from peripheral blood mononuclear cells, taken in the second trimester of pregnancy. The chain recombines TRBV27 with TRBJ1-5; TRBD1 matches at 10 bases. The CDR3 DNA is TGTGCCAGCAGTTCAAGACAGGGGGCGAATCAGCCCCAGCATTTT. Its protein product is CASSSRQGANQPQHF.